This TCR beta chain was identified in a study of T-cell memory formation after mild COVID-19. The study, taken as a whole, reports: Within pre-infection memory, some responding clones were found, suggesting cross-reactive memory joined.

Only a few counts were recorded for this clonotype. What it binds is unknown. Constant-segment-primed 5'RACE gave TCR alpha and TCR beta cDNA libraries with sample barcodes and UMIs. TCRdb redid the calling of the 5' RACE reads with MiXCR, one entry per CDR3 protein. The sample yields roughly 150,000 distinct CDR3 sequences, less than 25% seen once. The sample consisted of PBMCs or a T cell subset sorted from them (not recorded which). The sequence was collected from an adult woman who had mild COVID-19 (a few samples of this study predate the infection). Cell type and time point are not known.

The CDR3 region has the DNA TGTGCCACCAGCAGGATAGGGACAGCGAAGGACTACACCTTC. Its protein product is CATSRIGTAKDYTF. The chain links TRBV15 to TRBJ1-2, with 7 bases fitting TRBD1. The CDR3 runs 14 residues. Germline V lookup: CDR1 LNHNV, CDR2 YYDKDF (reference sequence). With 3 bases clipped from V and 10 bases from J, the junction kept 11 bases outside the gene matches. Full variable domain (missing parts from reference TRBV15 and TRBJ1-2): DAMVIQNPRYQVTQFGKPVTLSCSQTLNHNVMYWYQQKSSQAPKLLFHYYDKDFNNEADTPDNFQSRRPNTSFCFLDIRSPGLGDTAMYLCATSRIGTAKDYTFGSGTRLTVV.